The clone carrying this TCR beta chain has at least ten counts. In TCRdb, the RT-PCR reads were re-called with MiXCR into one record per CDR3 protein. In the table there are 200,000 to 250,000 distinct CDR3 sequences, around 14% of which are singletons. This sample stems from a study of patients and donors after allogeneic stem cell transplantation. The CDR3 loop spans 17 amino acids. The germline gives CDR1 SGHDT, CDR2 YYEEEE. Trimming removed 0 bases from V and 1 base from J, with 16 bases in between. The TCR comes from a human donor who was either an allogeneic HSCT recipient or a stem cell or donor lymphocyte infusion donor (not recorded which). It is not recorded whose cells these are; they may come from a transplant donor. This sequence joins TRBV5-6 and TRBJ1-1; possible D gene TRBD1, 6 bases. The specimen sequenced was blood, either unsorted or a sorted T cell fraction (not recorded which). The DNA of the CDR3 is TGTGCCAGCAGCTTGGAAGTGCGGGGGGCTAGGAACACTGAAGCTTTCTTT. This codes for CASSLEVRGARNTEAFF.